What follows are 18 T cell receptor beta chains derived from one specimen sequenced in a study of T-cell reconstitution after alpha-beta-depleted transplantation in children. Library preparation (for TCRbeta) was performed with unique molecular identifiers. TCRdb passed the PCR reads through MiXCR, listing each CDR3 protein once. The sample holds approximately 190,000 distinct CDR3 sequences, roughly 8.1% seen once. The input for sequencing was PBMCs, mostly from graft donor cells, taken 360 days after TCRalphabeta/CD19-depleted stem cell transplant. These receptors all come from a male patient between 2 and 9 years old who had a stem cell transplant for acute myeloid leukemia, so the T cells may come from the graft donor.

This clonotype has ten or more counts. Here the CDR3 DNA reads TGCGCCAGCAGCTTGGAGAGTGCAGATACGCAGTATTTT. This gives the protein CASSLESADTQYF. V usage is TRBV5-1 and J usage is TRBJ2-3; unclear D gene. Per the germline V gene, CDR1 is SGHRS and CDR2 is YFSETQ. The CDR3 has 13 residues. V dropped 0 bases and J dropped 4 bases, with 6 bases sitting between them.

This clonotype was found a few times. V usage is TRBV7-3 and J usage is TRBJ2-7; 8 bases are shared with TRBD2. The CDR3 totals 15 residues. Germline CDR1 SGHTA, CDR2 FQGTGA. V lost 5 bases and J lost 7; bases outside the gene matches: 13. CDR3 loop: CASSPPLAAHQEQYV. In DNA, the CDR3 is TGTGCCAGCAGCCCTCCACTAGCGGCCCATCAAGAGCAGTACGTC.

CDR3 region: CASSRGTGGVLGSYEQYF. The CDR3 nucleotides read TGCGCCAGCAGTCGCGGGACAGGGGGCGTGCTCGGATCCTACGAGCAGTACTTC. The rearrangement uses TRBV5-1 and TRBJ2-7; 12 bases agree with TRBD1. Germline V gene lookup returns CDR1 SGHRS and CDR2 YFSETQ. This CDR3 contains 18 residues. Trimming took 5 bases from V and 1 from J; bases not matched to a gene: 13. Full variable domain (rest looked up from reference TRBV5-1 and TRBJ2-7): KAGVTQTPRYLIKTRGQQVTLSCSPISGHRSVSWYQQTPGQGLQFLFEYFSETQRNKGNFPGRFSGRQFSNSRSEMNVSTLELGDSALYLCASSRGTGGVLGSYEQYFGPGTRLTVT.

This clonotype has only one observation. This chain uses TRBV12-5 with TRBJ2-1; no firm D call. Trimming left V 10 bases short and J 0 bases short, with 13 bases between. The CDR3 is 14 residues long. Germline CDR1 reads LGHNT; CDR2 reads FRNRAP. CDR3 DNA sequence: TGTGCTATGGCCCCTCAGTACTCCTACAATGAGCAGTTCTTC. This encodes CAMAPQYSYNEQFF.

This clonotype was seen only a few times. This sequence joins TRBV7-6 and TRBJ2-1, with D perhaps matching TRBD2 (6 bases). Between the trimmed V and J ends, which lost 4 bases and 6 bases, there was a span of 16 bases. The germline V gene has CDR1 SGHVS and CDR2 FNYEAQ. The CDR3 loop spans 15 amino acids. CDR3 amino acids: CASSSGGNYPNEQFF. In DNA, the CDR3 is TGTGCCAGCAGCTCTGGCGGGAACTACCCCAATGAGCAGTTCTTC. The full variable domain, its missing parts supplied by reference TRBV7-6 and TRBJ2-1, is GAGVSQSPRYKVTKRGQDVALRCDPISGHVSLYWYRQALGQGPEFLTYFNYEAQQDKSGLPNDRFSAERPEGSISTLTIQRTEQRDSAMYRCASSSGGNYPNEQFFGPGTRLTVL.

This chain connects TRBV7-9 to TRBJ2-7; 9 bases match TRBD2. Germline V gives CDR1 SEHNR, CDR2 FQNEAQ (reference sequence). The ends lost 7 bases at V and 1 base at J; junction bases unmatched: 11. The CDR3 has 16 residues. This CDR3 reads CASTLKPAGGSYEQYV. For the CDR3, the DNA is TGTGCCAGCACCCTAAAGCCAGCGGGGGGTTCCTACGAGCAGTACGTC.

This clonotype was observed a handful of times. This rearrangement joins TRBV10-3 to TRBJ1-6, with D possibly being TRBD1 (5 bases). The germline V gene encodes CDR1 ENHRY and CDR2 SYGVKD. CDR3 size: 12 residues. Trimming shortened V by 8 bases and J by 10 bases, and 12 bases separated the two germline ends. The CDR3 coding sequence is TGTGCCATCGGCCAGGGTGGCTCACCCCTCCACTTT. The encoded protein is CAIGQGGSPLHF.

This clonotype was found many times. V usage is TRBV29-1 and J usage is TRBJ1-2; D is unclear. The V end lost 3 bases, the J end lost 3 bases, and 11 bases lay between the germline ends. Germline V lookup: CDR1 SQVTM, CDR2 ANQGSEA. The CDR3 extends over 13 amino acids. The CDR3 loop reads CSVDVGWDYGYTF. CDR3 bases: TGCAGCGTTGACGTGGGGTGGGACTATGGCTACACCTTC.

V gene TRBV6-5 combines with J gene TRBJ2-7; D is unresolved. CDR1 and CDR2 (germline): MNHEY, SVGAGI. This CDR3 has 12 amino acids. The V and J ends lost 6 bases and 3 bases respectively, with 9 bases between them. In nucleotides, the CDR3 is TGTGCCAGCAGAGCCAGCGTCTACGAGCAGTACTTC. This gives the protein CASRASVYEQYF.

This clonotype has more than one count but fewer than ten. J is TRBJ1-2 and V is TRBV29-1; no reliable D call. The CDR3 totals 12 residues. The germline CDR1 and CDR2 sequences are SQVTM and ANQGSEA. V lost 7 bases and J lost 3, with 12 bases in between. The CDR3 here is CSAASDYYGYTF. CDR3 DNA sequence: TGCAGCGCCGCCAGCGATTACTATGGCTACACCTTC.

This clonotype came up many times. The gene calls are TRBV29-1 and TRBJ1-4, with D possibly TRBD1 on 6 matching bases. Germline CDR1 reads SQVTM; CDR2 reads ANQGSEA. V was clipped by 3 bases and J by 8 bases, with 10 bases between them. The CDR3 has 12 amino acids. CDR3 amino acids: CSVEGAEEKLFF. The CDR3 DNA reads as TGCAGCGTTGAGGGGGCTGAGGAAAAACTGTTTTTT. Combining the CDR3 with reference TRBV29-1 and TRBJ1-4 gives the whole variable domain SAVISQKPSRDICQRGTSLTIQCQVDSQVTMMFWYRQQPGQSLTLIATANQGSEATYESGFVIDKFPISRPNLTFSTLTVSNMSPEDSSIYLCSVEGAEEKLFFGSGTQLSVL.

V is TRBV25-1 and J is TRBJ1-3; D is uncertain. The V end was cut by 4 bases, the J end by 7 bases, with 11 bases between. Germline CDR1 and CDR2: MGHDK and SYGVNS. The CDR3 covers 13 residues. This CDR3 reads CASSGSALNTIYF. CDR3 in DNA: TGTGCCAGCAGTGGGTCAGCTCTGAACACCATATATTTT. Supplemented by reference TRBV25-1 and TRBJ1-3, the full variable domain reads EADIYQTPRYLVIGTGKKITLECSQTMGHDKMYWYQQDPGMELHLIHYSYGVNSTEKGDLSSESTVSRIRTEHFPLTLESARPSHTSQYLCASSGSALNTIYFGEGSWLTVV.

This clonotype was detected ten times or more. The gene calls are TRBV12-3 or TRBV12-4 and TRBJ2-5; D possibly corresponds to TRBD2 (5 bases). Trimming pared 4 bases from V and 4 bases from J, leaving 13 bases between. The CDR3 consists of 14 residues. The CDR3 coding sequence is TGTGCCAGCAGTTCAAGCGGTACGGGAGAGACCCAGTACTTC. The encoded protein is CASSSSGTGETQYF.

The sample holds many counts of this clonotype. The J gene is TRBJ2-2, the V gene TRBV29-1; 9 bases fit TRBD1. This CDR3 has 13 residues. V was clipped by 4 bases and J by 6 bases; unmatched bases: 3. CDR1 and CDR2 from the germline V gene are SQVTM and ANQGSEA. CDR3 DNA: TGCAGCGTTGTGACAGGGGGTGCCGGGGAGCTGTTTTTT. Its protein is CSVVTGGAGELFF.

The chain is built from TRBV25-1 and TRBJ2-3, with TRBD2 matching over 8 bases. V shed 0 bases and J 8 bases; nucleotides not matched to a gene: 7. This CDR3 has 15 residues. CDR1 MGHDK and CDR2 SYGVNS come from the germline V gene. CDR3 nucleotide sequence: TGTGCCAGCAGTGAATATGGCGGGGGGATAACTACGCAGTATTTT. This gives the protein CASSEYGGGITTQYF.

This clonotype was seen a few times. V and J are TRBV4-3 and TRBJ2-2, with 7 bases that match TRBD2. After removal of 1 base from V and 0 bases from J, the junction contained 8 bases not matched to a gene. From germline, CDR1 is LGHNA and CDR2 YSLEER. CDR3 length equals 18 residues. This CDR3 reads CASSQGWTGTTNTGELFF. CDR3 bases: TGCGCCAGCAGCCAAGGTTGGACCGGGACTACGAACACCGGGGAGCTGTTTTTT.

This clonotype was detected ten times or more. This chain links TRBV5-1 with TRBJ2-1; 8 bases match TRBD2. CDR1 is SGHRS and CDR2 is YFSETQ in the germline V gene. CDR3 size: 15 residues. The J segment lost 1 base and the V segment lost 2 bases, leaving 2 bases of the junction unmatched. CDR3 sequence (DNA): TGCGCCAGCAGCTTTAGCGGGGAGTCCTACAATGAGCAGTTCTTC. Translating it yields CASSFSGESYNEQFF.

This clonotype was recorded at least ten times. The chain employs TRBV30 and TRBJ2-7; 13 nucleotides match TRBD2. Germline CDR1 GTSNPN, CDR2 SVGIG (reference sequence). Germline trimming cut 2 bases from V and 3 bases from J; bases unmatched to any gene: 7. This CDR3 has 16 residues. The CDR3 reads CAWSPGTSGTNYEQYF. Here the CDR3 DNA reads TGTGCCTGGAGTCCCGGGACTAGCGGGACCAACTACGAGCAGTACTTC.